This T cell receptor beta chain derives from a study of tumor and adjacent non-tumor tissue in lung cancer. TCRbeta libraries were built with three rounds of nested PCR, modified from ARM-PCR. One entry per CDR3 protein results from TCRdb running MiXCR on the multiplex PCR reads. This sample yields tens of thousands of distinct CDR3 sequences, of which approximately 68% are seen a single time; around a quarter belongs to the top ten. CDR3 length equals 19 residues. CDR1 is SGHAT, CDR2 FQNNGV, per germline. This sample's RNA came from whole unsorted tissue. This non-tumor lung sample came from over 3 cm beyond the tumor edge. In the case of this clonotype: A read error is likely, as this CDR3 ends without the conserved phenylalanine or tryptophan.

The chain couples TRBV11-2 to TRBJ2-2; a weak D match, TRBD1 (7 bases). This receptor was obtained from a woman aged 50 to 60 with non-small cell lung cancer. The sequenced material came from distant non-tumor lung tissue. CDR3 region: CASSCFPWVMTGRTGGLFV. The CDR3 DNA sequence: TGTGCCAGCAGCTGTTTCCCCTGGGTCATGACAGGGAGGACCGGGGGGCTGTTTGTT.